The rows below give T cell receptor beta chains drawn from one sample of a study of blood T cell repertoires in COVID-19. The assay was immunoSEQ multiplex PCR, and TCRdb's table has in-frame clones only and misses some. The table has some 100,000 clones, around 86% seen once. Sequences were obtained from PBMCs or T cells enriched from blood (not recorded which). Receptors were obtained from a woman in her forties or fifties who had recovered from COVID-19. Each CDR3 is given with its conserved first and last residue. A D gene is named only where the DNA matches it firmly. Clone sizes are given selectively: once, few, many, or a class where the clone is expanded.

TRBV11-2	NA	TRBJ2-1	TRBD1	TGTGCCAGCAGCTCAACGACAGGGGTGGTCAATGAGCAGTTCTTC	CASSSTTGVVNEQFF
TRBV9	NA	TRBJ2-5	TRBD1	TGTGCCAGCAGCTCGACCCCGACAGGGGCAGAGACCCAGTACTTC	CASSSTPTGAETQYF
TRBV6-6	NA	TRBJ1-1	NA	TGTGCCAGCAGTTACTCGGAGAAGAACACTGAAGCTTTCTTT	CASSYSEKNTEAFF
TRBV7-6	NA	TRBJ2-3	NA	TGTGCCAGCAGCCCCAGGGTGGAAACGGATACGCAGTATTTT	CASSPRVETDTQYF
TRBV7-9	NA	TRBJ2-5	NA	TGTGCCAGCAGCTCCCCCAGGGGCCAAGAGACCCAGTACTTC	CASSSPRGQETQYF
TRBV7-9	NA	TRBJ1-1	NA	TGTGCCAGCAGCCAAGACAGAGAGCGTCAAGCTTTCTTT	CASSQDRERQAFF
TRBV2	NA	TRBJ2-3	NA	TGTGCCAGCAGTGTCGCTAGCGGCACAGATACGCAGTATTTT	CASSVASGTDTQYF
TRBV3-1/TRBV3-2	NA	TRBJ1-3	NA	TGTGCCAGCAGTCTCCCCGGACAGTACGGAAACACCATATATTTT	CASSLPGQYGNTIYF
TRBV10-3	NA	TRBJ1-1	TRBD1	TGTGCCATCAGTGAGTCGGATGGGACAGGGACGTACACTGAAGCTTTCTTT	CAISESDGTGTYTEAFF
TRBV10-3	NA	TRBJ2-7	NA	TGTGCCATCAGTGAGTCGACCCCCCAGGGCTCCTACGAGCAGTACTTC	CAISESTPQGSYEQYF
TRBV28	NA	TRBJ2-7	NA	TGTGCCAGCAGTTCCTACAGGAACGAGCAGTACTTC	CASSSYRNEQYF
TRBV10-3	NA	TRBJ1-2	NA	TGTGCCATCAGTCACGACATAGCTAACTATGGCTACACCTTC	CAISHDIANYGYTF
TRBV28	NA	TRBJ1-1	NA	TGTGCCAGCAGTTTAAGCGGGAAAGTCACTGAAGCTTTCTTT	CASSLSGKVTEAFF
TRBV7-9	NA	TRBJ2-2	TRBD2	TGTGCCAGCAGCCCGACTAGCGGGGGACCGACCGGGGAGCTGTTTTTT	CASSPTSGGPTGELFF
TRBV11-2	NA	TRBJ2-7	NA	TGTGCCAGCAGCGAGACTAGTCCTCCTGGCGAGCAGTACTTC	CASSETSPPGEQYF
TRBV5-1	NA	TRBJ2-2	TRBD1	TGCGCCAGCGGGGGACAGGGTTTTGAGACCGGGGAGCTGTTTTTT	CASGGQGFETGELFF
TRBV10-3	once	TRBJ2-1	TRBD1	TGTGCCATCAGTGAGTCGGGGACAGGGGGCTCGGATGAGCAGTTCTTC	CAISESGTGGSDEQFF
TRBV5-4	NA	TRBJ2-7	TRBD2	TGTGCCAGCAGCTTGGGAGCTAGCGGCACCTACGAGCAGTACTTC	CASSLGASGTYEQYF
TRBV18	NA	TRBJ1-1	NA	TGTGCCAGCTCCCCCGAAGGAGGGCTGAACACTGAAGCTTTCTTT	CASSPEGGLNTEAFF
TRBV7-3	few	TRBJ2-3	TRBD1	TGTGCCAGCAGAAAAACAGGGGGAGCAGATACGCAGTATTTT	CASRKTGGADTQYF
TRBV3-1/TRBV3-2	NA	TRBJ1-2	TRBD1	TGTGCCAGCAGCCAACAGGGGGCCTATGGCTACACCTTC	CASSQQGAYGYTF
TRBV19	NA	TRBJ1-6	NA	TGTGCCAGTAGTCCCCCGGGAGGCGTCGGTTCACCCCTCCACTTT	CASSPPGGVGSPLHF
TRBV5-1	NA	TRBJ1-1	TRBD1	TGCGCCAGCAGCGGCATACAGGGGGGGTTCGCTGAAGCTTTCTTT	CASSGIQGGFAEAFF
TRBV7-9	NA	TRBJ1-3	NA	TGTGCCAGCAGCCCAGTTGGCTCTGGAAACACCATATATTTT	CASSPVGSGNTIYF
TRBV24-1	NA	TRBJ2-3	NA	TGTGCCACCAGTGACCTCGGGTATCGGGCGGGGAGCACAGATACGCAGTATTTT	CATSDLGYRAGSTDTQYF
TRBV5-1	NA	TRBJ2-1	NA	TGCGCCAGCAGCCAAGACAGGTTCCCCTACAATGAGCAGTTCTTC	CASSQDRFPYNEQFF
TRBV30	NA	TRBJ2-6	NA	TGTGCCTGGAGTTCAGGAATCTCTGGGGCCAACGTCCTGACTTTC	CAWSSGISGANVLTF
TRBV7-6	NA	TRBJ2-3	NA	TGTGCCAGCACCAACGGACGGGAAGGAGATACGCAGTATTTT	CASTNGREGDTQYF
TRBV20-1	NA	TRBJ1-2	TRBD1	TGCAGTGCTAGTCTGACAGGGATAACTTACACCTTC	CSASLTGITYTF
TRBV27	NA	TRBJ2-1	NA	TGTGCCAGCAGTGGGCTTAACAATGAGCAGTTCTTC	CASSGLNNEQFF
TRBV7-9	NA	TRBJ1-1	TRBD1	TGTGCCAGCAGCCCGACAGGGTCTGAAGCTTTCTTT	CASSPTGSEAFF
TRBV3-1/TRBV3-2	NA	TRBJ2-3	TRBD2	TGTGCCAGCAGGGACGGGGGGGCCCTTACGCAGTATTTT	CASRDGGALTQYF
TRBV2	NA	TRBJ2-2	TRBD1	TGTGCCAGCAGGGTGGACAGGCTCGAGCTGTTTTTT	CASRVDRLELFF
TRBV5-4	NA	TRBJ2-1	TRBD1	TGTGCCAGCAGCTCCCCCTTCGGGACAGTACGGTATGAGCAGTTCTTC	CASSSPFGTVRYEQFF
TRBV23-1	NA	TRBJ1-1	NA	TGCGCCAGCAGTCAATCATCCAGGGCCACTGAAGCTTTCTTT	CASSQSSRATEAFF
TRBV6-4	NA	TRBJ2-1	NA	TGTGCCAGCAGTGAGAGCAGGGGAACAGGGCAGTTCTTC	CASSESRGTGQFF
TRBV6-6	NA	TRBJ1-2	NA	TGTGCCAGCAGTTACTCGGACAGCCATAACTATGGCTACACCTTC	CASSYSDSHNYGYTF
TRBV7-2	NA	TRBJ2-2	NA	TGTGCCAGCAGCTATATAATAAACACCGGGGAGCTGTTTTTT	CASSYIINTGELFF
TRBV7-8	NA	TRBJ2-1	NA	TGTGCCAGCAGCCTTAAGGGACAAAGCTCCTACAATGAGCAGTTCTTC	CASSLKGQSSYNEQFF
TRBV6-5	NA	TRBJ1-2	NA	TGTGCCAGCACTGACTATGGCTACACCTTC	CASTDYGYTF
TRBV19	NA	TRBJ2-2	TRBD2	TGTGCCAGTACTAATTGGGCTAGCGGGACGAGAACCGGGGAGCTGTTTTTT	CASTNWASGTRTGELFF
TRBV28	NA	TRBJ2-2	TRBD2	TGTGCCAGCAGAAAAGCGGGGACGGTCGGGGAGCTGTTTTTT	CASRKAGTVGELFF
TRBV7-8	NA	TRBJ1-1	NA	TGTGCCAGCAGGGCCCTCCTGACAGACGTGAACACTGAAGCTTTCTTT	CASRALLTDVNTEAFF
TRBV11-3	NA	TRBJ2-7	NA	TGTGCCAGCAGCAAAGGGCGGGGGCCCTCCTACGAGCAGTACTTC	CASSKGRGPSYEQYF
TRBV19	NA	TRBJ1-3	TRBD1	TGTGCCAGTAGTACCCAGGACAGGGGGCGATCGGACACCATATATTTT	CASSTQDRGRSDTIYF
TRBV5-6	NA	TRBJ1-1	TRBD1	TGTGCCAGCAGCTTGTCCGGGACAGGGTTAAAGAACACTGAAGCTTTCTTT	CASSLSGTGLKNTEAFF
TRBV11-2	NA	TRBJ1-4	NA	TGTGCCAGCAGCCTGACAGTAAATGAAAAACTGTTTTTT	CASSLTVNEKLFF
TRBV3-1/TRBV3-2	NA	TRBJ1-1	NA	TGTGCCAGCAGCCAGGTCAGGGGTACTGAAGCTTTCTTT	CASSQVRGTEAFF
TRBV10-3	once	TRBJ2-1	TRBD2	TGTGCCATCAGTGATACAGCGGGGGGATTCTACAATGAGCAGTTCTTC	CAISDTAGGFYNEQFF
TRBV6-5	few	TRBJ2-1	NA	TGTGCCAGCAGGAGTGGTCTCAATGAGCAGTTCTTC	CASRSGLNEQFF
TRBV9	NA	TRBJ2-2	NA	TGTGCCAGCACTGGCGCGGGGTCGGGCACCGGGGAGCTGTTTTTT	CASTGAGSGTGELFF
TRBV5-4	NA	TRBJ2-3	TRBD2	TGTGCCAGCAGCTGGCCCCCCGCGGGGGGCGGTGATACGCAGTATTTT	CASSWPPAGGGDTQYF
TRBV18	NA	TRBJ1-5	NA	TGTGCCAGCTCCCAAGGGGCAGGGAAGGAGCAGCCCCAGCATTTT	CASSQGAGKEQPQHF
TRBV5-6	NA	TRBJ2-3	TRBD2	TGTGCCAGCAGCTTGGCGGGGGGGGCAGATACGCAGTATTTT	CASSLAGGADTQYF
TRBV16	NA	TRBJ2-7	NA	TGTGCCAGCAGCCAATACCGGGGGTTCGAGCAGTACTTC	CASSQYRGFEQYF
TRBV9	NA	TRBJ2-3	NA	TGTGCCAGCAGCGTCGCGGCTAGCGGCACAGATACGCAGTATTTT	CASSVAASGTDTQYF
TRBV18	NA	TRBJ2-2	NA	TGTGCCAGCTCACCACCCCAAGGGGCCCCCACCGGGGAGCTGTTTTTT	CASSPPQGAPTGELFF
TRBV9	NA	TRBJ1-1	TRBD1	TGTGCCAGCAGCGCTAGACAGGGAGCGGCTTTCTTT	CASSARQGAAFF
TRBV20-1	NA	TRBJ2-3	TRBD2	TGCAGTGCTAGTAGGCTAGCGGTAGCAGATACGCAGTATTTT	CSASRLAVADTQYF